The 10 T cell receptor beta chains reported below all come from one sample, sequenced in a study of blood T cell repertoires in COVID-19. The data were produced by immunoSEQ multiplex PCR, yet TCRdb's version contains in-frame clones alone and is incomplete. This sample has 99,000 or so clones, with 85% to 90% found just once. Sequencing was performed on peripheral blood. The receptors shown here come from a man between 50 and 59 years old with COVID-19, enrolled during active disease.

This clone has more than one count but fewer than ten. This chain joins TRBV7-2 and TRBJ2-3; the D is unclear. The CDR3 consists of 14 residues. The V end was cut by 1 base, the J end by 0 bases, with 5 bases between. From germline, CDR1 is SGHTA and CDR2 FQGNSA. The CDR3 nucleotides read TGTGCCAGCAGCTTAGTCGGTAGCACAGATACGCAGTATTTT. It translates to CASSLVGSTDTQYF.

The chain carries TRBV7-9 and TRBJ2-6; tentatively, D is TRBD1 (6 bases). The CDR3 length is 16 residues. Germline V lookup: CDR1 SEHNR, CDR2 FQNEAQ (reference sequence). Trimming removed 4 bases at V and 0 bases at J, with 10 bases between. DNA of the CDR3: TGTGCCAGCAGCTACACAGGGAGCTCTGGGGCCAACGTCCTGACTTTC. Its protein product is CASSYTGSSGANVLTF.

The chain combines TRBV5-4 with TRBJ2-1, with TRBD2 identical over 7 bases. CDR3 length: 12 amino acids. Germline-derived CDR1 and CDR2 are SGHNT and YYREEE (reference sequence). The junction had 1 base not matched to a gene; V was cut back by 0 bases and J by 10 bases. The CDR3 region is CASSLAGGEQFF. The CDR3 region has the DNA TGTGCCAGCAGCTTGGCCGGGGGGGAGCAGTTCTTC. Based on the CDR3 plus reference TRBV5-4 and TRBJ2-1, the full variable domain is ETGVTQSPTHLIKTRGQQVTLRCSSQSGHNTVSWYQQALGQGPQFIFQYYREEENGRGNFPPRFSGLQFPNYSSELNVNALELDDSALYLCASSLAGGEQFFGPGTRLTVL.

This clone was detected only a few times. The gene calls are TRBV14 and TRBJ1-2; D is unresolved. With 2 bases removed from V and 2 bases from J, the gap between germline ends came to 6 bases. This CDR3 spans 13 amino acids. Germline V gene sequence: CDR1 SGHDN, CDR2 FVKESK. CDR3 DNA sequence: TGTGCCAGCAGCCAACACATAAACTATGGCTACACCTTC. It specifies CASSQHINYGYTF. Variable domain in full (rest from reference TRBV14 and TRBJ1-2): EAGVTQFPSHSVIEKGQTVTLRCDPISGHDNLYWYRRVMGKEIKFLLHFVKESKQDESGMPNNRFLAERTGGTYSTLKVQPAELEDSGVYFCASSQHINYGYTFGSGTRLTVV.

The chain uses TRBV7-3 and TRBJ2-1; D is unclear. CDR3 size: 16 residues. Germline lookup yields CDR1 SGHTA and CDR2 FQGTGA. The V end lost 1 base, the J end lost 0 bases, and 10 bases lay between the germline ends. The CDR3 sequence is CASSLMGRRSYNEQFF. In nucleotides, the CDR3 is TGTGCCAGCAGCTTAATGGGCCGTCGCTCCTACAATGAGCAGTTCTTC.

This rearrangement joins TRBV3-1 (or the pseudogene TRBV3-2) to TRBJ2-5; D uncertain. CDR3 length: 12 residues. Per germline, CDR1 LGHDT and CDR2 YNNKEL (reference sequence). Between the trimmed V and J ends, which lost 3 bases and 5 bases, there was a span of 7 bases. CDR3 nucleotide sequence: TGTGCCAGCAGCCAGTGGGCGGAGACCCAGTACTTC. Translated, it gives CASSQWAETQYF.

The CDR3 DNA sequence: TGTGCCAGCAGCCTAGGGGGAGGGGGGTACTCCTACGAGCAGTACTTC. Translating it yields CASSLGGGGYSYEQYF. The chain employs TRBV28 and TRBJ2-7; D is possibly TRBD2 (7 bases). This CDR3 region has 16 residues. Germline assignment: CDR1 MDHEN and CDR2 SYDVKM. V gave up 6 bases and J gave up 0 bases, with 18 bases separating them.

The chain links TRBV5-1 to TRBJ1-2; the match to TRBD1 covers 10 bases. Germline V gene lookup returns CDR1 SGHRS and CDR2 YFSETQ. The J segment lost 8 bases and the V segment lost 5 bases, leaving 6 bases of the junction unmatched. The CDR3 spans 13 residues. The CDR3 protein is CASSSTGGRGYTF. CDR3 nucleotides: TGCGCCAGCAGTTCGACAGGGGGCAGAGGCTACACCTTC. The full variable domain, completed using reference TRBV5-1 and TRBJ1-2, is KAGVTQTPRYLIKTRGQQVTLSCSPISGHRSVSWYQQTPGQGLQFLFEYFSETQRNKGNFPGRFSGRQFSNSRSEMNVSTLELGDSALYLCASSSTGGRGYTFGSGTRLTVV.

This sequence joins TRBV6-5 and TRBJ1-2, with TRBD1 identical over 10 bases. With 7 bases clipped from V and 2 bases from J, the junction kept 7 bases outside the gene matches. The CDR3 totals 15 residues. The V gene's germline CDR1 is MNHEY and CDR2 SVGAGI. CDR3 coding DNA: TGTGCCAGCACCCCGGACAGGGGGTTAAACTATGGCTACACCTTC. It encodes CASTPDRGLNYGYTF.

The V gene is TRBV4-1, the J gene TRBJ1-6; 8 positions match TRBD1. CDR1 is MGHRA and CDR2 is YSYEKL in the germline V gene. V shed 2 bases, J shed 5 bases, and the junction held 2 bases outside the gene matches. The CDR3 runs 15 residues. CDR3: CASSQLTGDNSPLHF. Here the CDR3 DNA reads TGCGCCAGCAGCCAATTGACAGGGGATAATTCACCCCTCCACTTT.